Below are 24 T cell receptor beta chains sequenced from a single sample in a study of T-cell memory formation after mild COVID-19. TCRdb reprocessed the 5' RACE reads with MiXCR, giving one entry per CDR3 protein. The repertoire has roughly 150,000 distinct CDR3 sequences, approximately 13% of them found once; the top ten carry 2.5% to 3.5%. The specimen sequenced was PBMCs or a T cell subset sorted from them (not recorded which). The receptors here all came from a man aged 18 to 30 who had mild COVID-19 (a few samples of this study predate the infection). Cell type and time point are not known.

This clonotype appeared many times. The genes are TRBV5-6 and TRBJ2-2, with D unresolved. Trimming removed 4 bases from V and 6 bases from J, with 7 bases in between. The germline V gene has CDR1 SGHDT and CDR2 YYEEEE. The CDR3 sequence is 12 residues long. CDR3 sequence reads: CASSPQPGELFF. DNA for the CDR3: TGTGCCAGCAGCCCCCAGCCCGGGGAGCTGTTTTTT.

This clonotype was seen a few times. The chain is built from TRBV7-2 and TRBJ1-1; D gene ambiguous. V was cut by 4 bases and J by 3 bases, with 12 bases left in between. The CDR3 totals 14 residues. The germline V gene has CDR1 SGHTA and CDR2 FQGNSA. CDR3 nucleotide sequence: TGTGCCAGCAGCTCCGGCCCGAGGGACACTGAAGCTTTCTTT. Translated: CASSSGPRDTEAFF.

As for this clonotype: Germline is not matched at one junction end, which may reflect a read error. The genes are TRBV7-7 and TRBJ2-1; no firm D call. Germline CDR1 is SSHAT and CDR2 is FNYEAQ (reference sequence). This CDR3 is 14 amino acids long. The CDR3 nucleotides read TGTGCTAGCAGCTTAGCAGCCGGGCTCAATGAGCAGTTCTTC. Protein sequence: CASSLAAGLNEQFF.

The V call is TRBV10-3, the J call TRBJ2-5, with TRBD1 matching over 8 bases. V lost 2 bases, J lost 2 bases, and 1 base stayed unmatched. Germline V gene sequence: CDR1 ENHRY, CDR2 SYGVKD. This CDR3 spans 14 amino acids. CDR3 nucleotides: TGTGCCATCAGTGAGGGACAGGGACAAGAGACCCAGTACTTC. Translated, it gives CAISEGQGQETQYF.

The chain joins TRBV6-5 to TRBJ2-3, with TRBD2 matching over 9 bases. Germline lookup yields CDR1 MNHEY and CDR2 SVGAGI. The ends lost 6 bases at V and 4 bases at J; junction bases unmatched: 8. This CDR3 contains 15 residues. The CDR3 DNA is TGTGCCAGCAGCCACGGGACTAGCCTAGCAGATACGCAGTATTTT. It codes for CASSHGTSLADTQYF.

The gene calls are TRBV4-1 and TRBJ2-3; 8 bases are a match to TRBD1. Germline CDR1 MGHRA, CDR2 YSYEKL. V lost 1 base, J lost 4 bases, and 4 bases stayed unmatched. The CDR3 loop spans 15 amino acids. CDR3 region: CASSQADREPDTQYF. In nucleotides, the CDR3 is TGCGCCAGCAGCCAAGCGGACAGGGAGCCAGATACGCAGTATTTT.

This clonotype was picked up a small number of times. The rearrangement uses TRBV28 and TRBJ2-3; 8 nucleotides line up with TRBD1. This CDR3 spans 15 amino acids. Trimming cost V 3 bases and J 6 bases; bases outside gene matches: 8. Germline CDR1 reads MDHEN; CDR2 reads SYDVKM. CDR3 in DNA: TGTGCCAGCAGTTTGCAGGGGGCGGGATGGGATACGCAGTATTTT. It translates to CASSLQGAGWDTQYF.

This chain uses TRBV11-2 with TRBJ1-1, with TRBD1 as a possible D gene (6 bases). Germline V CDR1 and CDR2: SGHAT, FQNNGV. This CDR3 has 13 amino acids. V was clipped by 4 bases and J by 11 bases, with 17 bases between them. The CDR3 nucleotides read TGTGCCAGCAGCTCGCAGGGAGGGGGATGGGCTTTCTTT. Amino acids: CASSSQGGGWAFF.

This clonotype has more than one count but fewer than ten. The rearrangement uses TRBV5-1 and TRBJ1-1; 7 nucleotides agree with TRBD1. Germline CDR1 is SGHRS and CDR2 is YFSETQ. This CDR3 has 16 residues. J lost 0 bases, V lost 4 bases, and 9 bases had no gene match. CDR3 residues: CASSPGQRLMNTEAFF. CDR3 sequence (DNA): TGCGCCAGCAGCCCGGGACAGCGGCTTATGAACACTGAAGCTTTCTTT.

This clonotype was found a few times. The chain couples TRBV6-5 to TRBJ1-6; 11 bases fit TRBD1. The CDR3 has 18 residues. Germline-derived CDR1 and CDR2 are MNHEY and SVGAGI. The V and J ends lost 6 bases and 1 base, in that order; junction bases with no gene match: 8. CDR3 DNA: TGTGCCAGCAGCACGGACAGGGGGCGCGGTTCCTATAATTCACCCCTCCACTTT. It codes for CASSTDRGRGSYNSPLHF.

In this sample, this clonotype turned up many times. V is TRBV7-6 and J is TRBJ2-5, with no clear D. Trimming left V 5 bases short and J 8 bases short, with 9 bases between. The germline CDR1 and CDR2 sequences are SGHVS and FNYEAQ. The CDR3 is 11 residues long. The CDR3: CASSEHVTQYF. The CDR3 nucleotides are TGTGCCAGCAGCGAACATGTCACCCAGTACTTC. Filled out from reference TRBV7-6 and TRBJ2-5, the complete variable domain reads GAGVSQSPRYKVTKRGQDVALRCDPISGHVSLYWYRQALGQGPEFLTYFNYEAQQDKSGLPNDRFSAERPEGSISTLTIQRTEQRDSAMYRCASSEHVTQYFGPGTRLLVL.

The chain combines TRBV6-5 with TRBJ1-3; TRBD1 agrees at 7 bases. The CDR3 extends over 17 amino acids. After removal of 1 base from V and 0 bases from J, the junction contained 6 bases not matched to a gene. CDR1 MNHEY and CDR2 SVGAGI come from the germline V gene. Here the CDR3 reads CASSYLGTAFSGNTIYF. CDR3 DNA sequence: TGTGCCAGCAGTTACTTAGGGACAGCCTTCTCTGGAAACACCATATATTTT.

The chain recombines TRBV7-8 with TRBJ1-1, with D perhaps TRBD1 (5 bases). V dropped 5 bases and J dropped 0 bases, with 13 bases sitting between them. CDR1 and CDR2 (germline): SGHVS, FQNEAQ. The CDR3 covers 15 residues. Here the CDR3 reads CASSRRAPLNTEAFF. CDR3 DNA sequence: TGTGCCAGCAGCCGCAGGGCTCCCCTGAACACTGAAGCTTTCTTT.

V is TRBV4-3 and J is TRBJ2-1; D remains unclear. The germline CDR1 and CDR2 sequences are LGHNA and YSLEER. V lost 4 bases and J lost 5, with 15 bases in between. The CDR3 has 15 amino acids. CDR3 in amino acids: CASSPSIIPNNEQFF. Written as DNA, the CDR3 is TGCGCCAGCAGCCCGAGTATTATTCCAAACAATGAGCAGTTCTTC.

This clonotype was counted between two and nine times. This chain joins TRBV12-3 or TRBV12-4 and TRBJ1-5; maybe TRBD1 (6 bases). CDR3 length: 16 amino acids. The V end lost 3 bases, the J end lost 1 base, and 13 bases lay between the germline ends. The CDR3: CASSFFRGGSNQPQHF. CDR3 nucleotides: TGTGCCAGCAGTTTCTTCAGGGGAGGAAGCAATCAGCCCCAGCATTTT.

The gene calls are TRBV7-8 and TRBJ2-3; 7 positions agree with TRBD2. In germline, CDR1 is SGHVS, CDR2 FQNEAQ. The V segment lost 2 bases and the J segment 0 bases; nucleotides outside the gene matches: 2. This CDR3 spans 15 amino acids. CDR3 loop: CASSLLGGSTDTQYF. The CDR3, as DNA: TGTGCCAGCAGCTTATTGGGGGGGAGCACAGATACGCAGTATTTT.

The V and J genes are TRBV9 and TRBJ2-5; 9 positions match TRBD2. The germline V gene encodes CDR1 SGDLS and CDR2 YYNGEE. CDR3 length: 14 amino acids. With V trimmed by 0 bases and J by 3 bases, 0 bases remained unmatched. CDR3 nucleotide sequence: TGTGCCAGCAGCGTAGGACTAGCGGAAGAGACCCAGTACTTC. Translated, it gives CASSVGLAEETQYF.

At least ten counts were recorded for this clonotype. This chain uses TRBV7-2 with TRBJ2-3, with D perhaps TRBD1 (6 bases). The CDR3 length is 15 residues. V lost 1 base and J 1 base, leaving 9 bases between the germline ends. Germline CDR1 is SGHTA and CDR2 is FQGNSA. This CDR3 is CASSLVRGGTDTQYF. The CDR3 DNA reads as TGTGCCAGCAGCTTAGTCAGGGGCGGCACAGATACGCAGTATTTT.

There are a few counts of this clonotype. V is TRBV18 and J is TRBJ2-7; tentatively, D is TRBD1 or TRBD2 (5 bases each). Germline CDR1 and CDR2: KGHSH and LQKENI. The CDR3 consists of 20 residues. Trimming pared 6 bases from V and 0 bases from J, leaving 30 bases between. Here the CDR3 reads CASSTTGTAPSNQSSYEQYV. As DNA, the CDR3 is TGTGCCAGCTCGACTACCGGGACGGCCCCATCTAACCAGAGCTCCTACGAGCAGTACGTC.

The J gene is TRBJ1-4, the V gene TRBV7-6; D ambiguous. The V end was cut by 1 base, the J end by 7 bases, with 13 bases between. This CDR3 is 15 amino acids long. Germline assignment: CDR1 SGHVS and CDR2 FNYEAQ. The CDR3 reads CASSLVGGIGEKLFF. The CDR3 region has the DNA TGTGCCAGCAGCTTAGTGGGCGGGATAGGTGAAAAACTGTTTTTT.

This clonotype was picked up many times. The rearrangement uses TRBV29-1 and TRBJ1-2; a weak D match, TRBD1 (5 bases). The germline CDR1 and CDR2 sequences are SQVTM and ANQGSEA. The germline V and J ends were trimmed by 5 bases and 4 bases, with 17 bases remaining between them. The CDR3 is made up of 14 amino acids. This CDR3 is CSVIVVGGTYGYTF. The CDR3 DNA follows: TGCAGCGTTATTGTTGTCGGGGGAACCTATGGCTACACCTTC.

The rearrangement uses TRBV4-2 and TRBJ1-4; 7 positions agree with TRBD1. The CDR3 has 16 amino acids. Trimming removed 3 bases from V and 8 bases from J; junction bases left unmatched: 12. The germline V gene has CDR1 LGHNA and CDR2 YNFKEQ. CDR3 in amino acids: CASSQVTTGTGEKLFF. The DNA for the CDR3 is TGTGCCAGCAGCCAGGTTACGACAGGGACGGGCGAAAAACTGTTTTTT.

CDR3 DNA: TGTGCCAGCAGCCAAGATGGGGTACTAGCGGGGGGTTACAATGAGCAGTTCTTC. It is translated as CASSQDGVLAGGYNEQFF. The chain couples TRBV4-2 to TRBJ2-1, with 12 bases identical to TRBD2. Germline V gene lookup returns CDR1 LGHNA and CDR2 YNFKEQ. The CDR3 totals 18 residues. The ends lost 0 bases at V and 4 bases at J; junction bases unmatched: 7.

The rearrangement joins TRBV29-1 to TRBJ2-1; D tentatively fits TRBD1 or TRBD2 (5 bases each). The germline V and J ends were trimmed by 6 bases and 9 bases, with 12 bases remaining between them. Per germline, CDR1 SQVTM and CDR2 ANQGSEA. This CDR3 spans 11 amino acids. The CDR3 sequence is CSVAPGGEQFF. The CDR3 nucleotides are TGCAGCGTGGCCCCTGGGGGTGAGCAGTTCTTC.